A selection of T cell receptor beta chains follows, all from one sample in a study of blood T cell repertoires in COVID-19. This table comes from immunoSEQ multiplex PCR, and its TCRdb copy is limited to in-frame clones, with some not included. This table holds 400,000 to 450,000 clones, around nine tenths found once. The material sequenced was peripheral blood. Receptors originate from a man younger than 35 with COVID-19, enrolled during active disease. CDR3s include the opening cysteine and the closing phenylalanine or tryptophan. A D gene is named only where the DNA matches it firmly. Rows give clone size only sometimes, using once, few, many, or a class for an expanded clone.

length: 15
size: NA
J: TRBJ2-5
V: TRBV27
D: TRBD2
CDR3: CASRVGLAGVETQYF
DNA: TGTGCCAGCAGAGTCGGACTAGCGGGGGTGGAGACCCAGTACTTC

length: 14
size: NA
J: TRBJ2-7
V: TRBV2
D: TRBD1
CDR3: CAIKSGGASYEQYF
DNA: TGTGCCATCAAATCAGGGGGCGCTTCGTACGAGCAGTACTTC

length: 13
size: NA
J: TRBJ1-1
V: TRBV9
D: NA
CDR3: CASSVASNTEAFF
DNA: TGTGCCAGCAGCGTAGCTTCGAACACTGAAGCTTTCTTT

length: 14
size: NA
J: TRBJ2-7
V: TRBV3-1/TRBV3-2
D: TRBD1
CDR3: CASSHGQGDGEQYF
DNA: TGTGCCAGCAGCCACGGACAGGGGGATGGGGAGCAGTACTTC

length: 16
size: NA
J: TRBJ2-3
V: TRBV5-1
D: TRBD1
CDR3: CASLKGDRGVTDTQYF
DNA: TGCGCCAGCCTAAAAGGGGACAGGGGGGTCACAGATACGCAGTATTTT

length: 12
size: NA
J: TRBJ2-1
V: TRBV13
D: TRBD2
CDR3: CASSLTGREQFF
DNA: TGTGCCAGCAGCTTAACCGGGAGGGAGCAGTTCTTC

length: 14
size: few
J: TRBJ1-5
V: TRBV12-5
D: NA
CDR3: CASGFAGSNQPQHF
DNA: TGTGCTAGTGGTTTCGCAGGGAGCAATCAGCCCCAGCATTTT

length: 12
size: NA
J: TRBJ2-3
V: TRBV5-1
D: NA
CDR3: CASSPFGDTQYF
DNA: TGCGCCAGCAGCCCCTTCGGAGATACGCAGTATTTT

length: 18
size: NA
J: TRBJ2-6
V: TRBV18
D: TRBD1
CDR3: CASSPWDRGRRGANVLTF
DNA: TGTGCCAGCTCACCCTGGGACAGGGGGCGCAGAGGGGCCAACGTCCTGACTTTC

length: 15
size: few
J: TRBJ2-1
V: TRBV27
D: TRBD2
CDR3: CASSFSSGGYNEQFF
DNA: TGTGCCAGCAGTTTCTCTAGCGGGGGCTACAATGAGCAGTTCTTC

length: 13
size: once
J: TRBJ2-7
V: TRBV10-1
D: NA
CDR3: CASSERGGYEQYF
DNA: TGCGCCAGCAGTGAAAGGGGAGGCTACGAGCAGTACTTC

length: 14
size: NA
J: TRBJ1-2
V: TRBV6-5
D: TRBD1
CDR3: CASSYSDRGGGYTF
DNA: TGTGCCAGCAGTTACTCGGACAGGGGAGGTGGCTACACCTTC